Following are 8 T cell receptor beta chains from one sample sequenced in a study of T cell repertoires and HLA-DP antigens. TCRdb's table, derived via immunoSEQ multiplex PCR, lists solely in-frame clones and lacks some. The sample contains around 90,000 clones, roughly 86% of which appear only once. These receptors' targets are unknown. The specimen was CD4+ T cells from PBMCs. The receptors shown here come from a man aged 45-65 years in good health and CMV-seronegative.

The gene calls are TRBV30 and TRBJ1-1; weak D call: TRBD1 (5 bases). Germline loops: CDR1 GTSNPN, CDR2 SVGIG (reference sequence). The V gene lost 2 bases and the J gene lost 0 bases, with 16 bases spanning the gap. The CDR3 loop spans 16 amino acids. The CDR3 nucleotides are TGTGCCTGGAGTCCCCGACAGCCGGTAATGAACACTGAAGCTTTCTTT. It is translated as CAWSPRQPVMNTEAFF.

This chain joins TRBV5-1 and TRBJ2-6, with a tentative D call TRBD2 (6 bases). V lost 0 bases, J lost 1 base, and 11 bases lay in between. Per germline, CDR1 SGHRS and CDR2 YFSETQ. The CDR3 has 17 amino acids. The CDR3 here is CASSLGGLPSGANVLTF. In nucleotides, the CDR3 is TGCGCCAGCAGCTTGGGGGGACTTCCTTCTGGGGCCAACGTCCTGACTTTC.

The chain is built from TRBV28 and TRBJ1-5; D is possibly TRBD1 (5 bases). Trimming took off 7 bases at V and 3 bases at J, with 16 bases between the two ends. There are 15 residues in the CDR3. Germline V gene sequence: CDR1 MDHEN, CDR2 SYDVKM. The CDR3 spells CASIVGTVFNQPQHF. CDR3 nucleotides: TGTGCCAGCATAGTGGGGACTGTTTTCAATCAGCCCCAGCATTTT.

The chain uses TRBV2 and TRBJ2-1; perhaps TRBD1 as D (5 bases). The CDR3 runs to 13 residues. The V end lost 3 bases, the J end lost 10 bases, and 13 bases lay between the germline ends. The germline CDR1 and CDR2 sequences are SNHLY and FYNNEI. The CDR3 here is CASSDVGLQEQFF. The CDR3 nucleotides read TGTGCCAGCAGTGATGTGGGGCTTCAAGAGCAGTTCTTC.

As DNA, the CDR3 is TGTGCCAGCAGTGATGCGACAGGGCGGGAAAAACTGTTTTTT. This translates into CASSDATGREKLFF. The chain has TRBV6-1 and TRBJ1-4; 7 nucleotides agree with TRBD1. The germline CDR1 and CDR2 sequences are MNHNS and SASEGT. The V and J ends lost 3 bases and 8 bases, in that order; junction bases with no gene match: 6. CDR3 length: 14 amino acids.

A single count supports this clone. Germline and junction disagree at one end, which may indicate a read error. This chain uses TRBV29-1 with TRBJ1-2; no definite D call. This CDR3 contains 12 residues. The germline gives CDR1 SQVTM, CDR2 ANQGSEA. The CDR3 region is CSAEGPNYGYTF. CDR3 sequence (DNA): TGCAGCGCTGAAGGGCCTAACTATGGCTACACCTTC.

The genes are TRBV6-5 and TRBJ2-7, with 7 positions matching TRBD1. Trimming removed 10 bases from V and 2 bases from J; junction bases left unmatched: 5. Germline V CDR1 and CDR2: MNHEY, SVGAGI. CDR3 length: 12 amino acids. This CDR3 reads CATRDRAYEQYF. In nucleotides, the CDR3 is TGTGCCACCCGGGACAGAGCCTACGAGCAGTACTTC.

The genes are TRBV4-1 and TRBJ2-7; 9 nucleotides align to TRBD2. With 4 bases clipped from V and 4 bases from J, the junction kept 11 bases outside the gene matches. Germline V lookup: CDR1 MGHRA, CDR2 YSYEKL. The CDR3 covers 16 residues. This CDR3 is CASSPTGGLAGYEQYF. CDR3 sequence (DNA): TGCGCCAGCAGCCCGACCGGCGGGCTAGCGGGATACGAGCAGTACTTC.